This TCR beta chain was profiled in a study of T-cell memory formation after mild COVID-19 (dated by TCRdb to the early 2020s). At the level of the whole study: Most TCR sequence clusters were specific to one of the two donors. In a couple of donors, T-cell clones that expanded and contracted after mild COVID-19 were tracked by sequencing TCRalpha and TCRbeta repertoires over time. The cohort was made up of two young adult volunteers, one female and one male, who were previously healthy.

Ficoll-Paque density gradient centrifugation was the method used to isolate PBMCs. CDR1 and CDR2 (SQVTM, ANQGSEA) derive from the germline V gene. Inclusive of the bounding cysteine and phenylalanine, the CDR3 is 13 residues long. The CDR3 DNA has 39 bases and is translated from base 1. Trimming leaves V shorter by 7 bases and J shorter by 4 bases, with the junction holding 8 bases beyond the gene matches. On this clonotype: Its binding antigen is unknown. Per-base quality was not reported, and no clone a single base away is much larger than it.

The sequencer was an Illumina NovaSeq 6000. TCRalpha and TCRbeta cDNA libraries were built by 5'RACE with constant-segment primers, adding sample barcodes and unique molecular identifiers. RNA was extracted from every sample with Trizol reagent. Amplification of the libraries took two PCR steps, and the second step added a second sample barcode plus Illumina TruSeq adapters. Sequencing of libraries was performed on an Illumina NovaSeq with 2 x 150 bp paired-end reads. The paper's processing steps were these. Reads were demultiplexed and collapsed into UMI-guided consensus sequences with migec v1.2.7. With mixcr v2.1.11, UMI consensuses were aligned to TRA and TRB V and J templates and assembled into clonotypes. Clonotypes were classified as expanded or contracted when called significant by both edgeR and NoisET, with noise models trained on biological replicates. For edgeR calls, the cutoffs were a false discovery rate-adjusted p below 0.01 and a log2 fold-change threshold of 1. As an exploratory analysis of dynamics, PCA with hierarchical clustering was applied to max-normalized trajectories of the 1000 most abundant clonotypes. Each responding clone was given a CD4 or CD8 phenotype based on the CD4+ and CD8+ repertoires, which had been sequenced separately. TCRdb ran its own pipeline on the public reads, namely fastp trimming at Q25 and MiXCR clone calling, and kept in-frame beta chains. Rows with one shared CDR3 protein collapse into an entry with the most common genes and DNA. The V and J calls and clone size are TCRdb's, not the authors'. For this sample the table gives 400,000 to 550,000 distinct CDR3 sequences, of which 20% to 30% were detected only once. Around 12% of the sample belongs to the ten largest clones.

Results and caveats for the whole study, not just this receptor: The study covered only a couple of mild cases, and larger cohorts including severe cases with pre-infection samples were considered necessary. SARS-CoV-2 specificity was not confirmed for the second-wave clones peaking on day 37. Contracting CD4+ clones were found mainly in CM and EM memory subsets, while CD8+ clones were enriched in EMRA. Clones that contracted from day 15 to 85 showed balanced CD4/CD8 phenotypes, whereas a second wave of clones that expanded from day 15 to 37 leaned towards CD4+. Some responding clones were found in pre-infection memory, which suggests that pre-existing cross-reactive memory T cells took part in the SARS-CoV-2 response.

This TCR came from an adult woman who had mild COVID-19 (a few samples of this study predate the infection). The sample titles of this study are shuffled in the database, so cell type and time point are left out; the donor was told from shared clones. The rearranged chain carries TRBV29-1 and TRBJ1-2; TRBD1 lines up with 8 middle nucleotides. Sequencing was carried out using PBMCs or a T cell subset sorted from them (not recorded which). CDR3 reads: CSATGELAYGYTF. The DNA reads as follows: TGCAGCGCGACAGGGGAGCTCGCCTATGGCTACACCTTC.